The present T cell receptor beta chain was sequenced within a study of OX40 agonist ivuxolimab in advanced cancers. Background for the entire study: Ivuxolimab, which targeted the costimulatory receptor OX40 (CD134), was an agonistic, fully human IgG2 monoclonal antibody. Intravenous ivuxolimab was administered to patients every 2 weeks at six dose levels: 0.01, 0.1, 0.3, 1.5, 3 and 10 mg/kg. Of the 50 to 55 dose-escalation patients, hepatocellular carcinoma was present in around 20, melanoma in approximately 15, renal cell carcinoma in 9 and head and neck cancer in 9. The dose-escalation cohort was about 87% male with a mean age of about 54 years, ranging from roughly 20 to 85. Patients were allowed to have had prior anti-PD-1, anti-PD-L1 or anti-CTLA-4 therapy, and more than 30% of the dose-escalation patients had previously received checkpoint inhibitors. Partial responses occurred in three dose-escalation patients, of whom one had hepatocellular carcinoma and two had cutaneous melanoma. Peripheral TCRbeta sequencing aimed to test whether ivuxolimab altered TCR sequence diversity and caused clonal T-cell expansion. The paper reports the monotherapy dose-escalation portion (N of about 50 patients) of the phase I ivuxolimab trial.

Patients with a history of autoimmune disease or receiving systemic immunosuppression were excluded from the trial. Peripheral blood for TCR sequencing was drawn from every dose cohort at baseline, at cycle 4 day 1 and at cycle 7 day 1. Samples came from an open-label, multicenter, first-in-human phase I dose-escalation trial of ivuxolimab. Adults with locally advanced or metastatic melanoma, renal cell, hepatocellular, or head and neck squamous cell carcinoma were enrolled in the trial. CD4+ and CD8+ T cells were sorted separately from peripheral blood before TCR sequencing. Notes on this clone: The specificity of this receptor is unknown. Base qualities are not at hand, and no much larger clone is one base apart.

To sequence the TCRbeta CDR3 region, genomic DNA was isolated from the sorted cells. The immunoSEQ Assay was used to sequence the TCRbeta CDR3 regions. Here the immuneACCESS table is served through TCRdb, limited to in-frame sequences with V and J called. Missing clones are a known gap in these copies; in checked studies unresolved V genes cover under half, and the rest lacks a known reason. For this sample there are about 61,000 clones; 80% to 90% appear just once. The ten biggest clones cover more than 1.5% of the sample. General study outcomes and caveats: After ivuxolimab, more expanded clones were found on average in CD8+ T cells than in CD4+ T cells. Low levels of normalized T-cell clonal expansion were also seen in some nonresponding patients. The antigen specificity of the clonally expanded peripheral T cells was not determined. Partial responders in the 0.1-3.0 mg/kg groups had among the lowest normalized peripheral clonal expansion, especially among CD8+ T cells. At doses from 0.1 to 3.0 mg/kg, clonal expansion was seen in both CD4+ and CD8+ blood T cells between baseline and week 6.

The material was CD4+ or CD8+ T cells sorted from blood, obtained in a trial of the OX40 agonist ivuxolimab. This receptor was identified in an adult with an advanced solid tumor such as melanoma, head and neck, liver or kidney cancer.

The nucleotide sequence is given as TGTGCCAGTACCCCCGGCGGGAGGGCGGTAGATACGCAGTATTTT. Its translation reads: CASTPGGRAVDTQYF. The chain is encoded by TRBV19 joined to TRBJ2-3; 9 nucleotides in the junction match TRBD2. Reading the germline V gene (reference sequence) gives CDR1 LNHDA and CDR2 SQIVND. Counted from cysteine to phenylalanine, this CDR3 has 15 amino acids. Only the CDR3 DNA is retained, 45 bases long and in frame from the first base. Germline trimming: 7 bases from V, 5 bases from J; junction bases outside gene matches: 10.